A single sample gave rise to the 9 T cell receptor beta chains below, sequenced in a study of cytomegalovirus exposure and HLA in healthy donors. The PCR contained 60 Vbeta and 13 Jbeta primers. Sequencing used immunoSEQ multiplex PCR; TCRdb keeps in-frame clones, though not all of them. The sample holds approximately 67,000 clones, 80% to 90% seen once. Sequencing was performed on PBMCs. The receptors derive from a woman under 40 in good health and CMV-seropositive.

The chain couples TRBV7-9 to TRBJ1-2; TRBD1 is a possible D gene (5 bases). CDR3 length: 12 residues. Germline CDR1 is SEHNR and CDR2 is FQNEAQ (reference sequence). The V end lost 2 bases, the J end lost 5 bases, and 6 bases lay between the germline ends. CDR3 residues: CASSLQGYGYTF. DNA for the CDR3: TGTGCCAGCAGCTTACAGGGATATGGCTACACCTTC.

This rearrangement joins TRBV2 to TRBJ1-1; D is uncertain. The CDR3 is 14 amino acids. Germline CDR1 SNHLY, CDR2 FYNNEI. V was shortened by 7 bases and J by 1 base, with 13 bases between the two germline ends. CDR3: CASTLGGENTEAFF. The CDR3 nucleotides read TGTGCCAGCACCCTCGGCGGAGAGAACACTGAAGCTTTCTTT.

The chain joins TRBV18 to TRBJ2-5; TRBD1 matches at 7 bases. There are 13 residues in the CDR3. The ends lost 7 bases at V and 2 bases at J; junction bases unmatched: 4. Germline V lookup: CDR1 KGHSH, CDR2 LQKENI. CDR3 sequence reads: CASFGTAQETQYF. The CDR3 DNA reads TGTGCCAGCTTCGGGACAGCACAAGAGACCCAGTACTTC.

J is TRBJ1-1 and V is TRBV19; no firm D call. The CDR3 contains 14 residues. Germline V gene data show CDR1 as LNHDA and CDR2 as SQIVND (reference sequence). Trimming removed 5 bases from V and 1 base from J, with 11 bases in between. The CDR3 DNA reads TGTGCCAGTAGTTGGCCCCGCGGGAACACTGAAGCTTTCTTT. Translation gives CASSWPRGNTEAFF.

V usage is TRBV18 and J usage is TRBJ2-1; D is unclear. V was clipped by 3 bases and J by 6 bases, with 18 bases between them. The CDR3 length is 16 residues. Per germline, CDR1 KGHSH and CDR2 LQKENI. The CDR3 loop is CASSPLNSPFRNEQFF. The CDR3 DNA reads TGTGCCAGCTCACCGTTGAACTCCCCTTTTCGCAATGAGCAGTTCTTC.

This clone came up once. The chain has TRBV5-1 and TRBJ1-1, with 7 bases aligning to TRBD1. Germline CDR1 reads SGHRS; CDR2 reads YFSETQ. CDR3 size: 15 residues. Trimming cost V 4 bases and J 1 base; bases outside gene matches: 7. The chain's CDR3 is CASSHQGTENTEAFF. The CDR3 nucleotides read TGCGCCAGCAGCCATCAAGGGACAGAGAACACTGAAGCTTTCTTT.

The chain has TRBV7-2 and TRBJ2-7; D is perhaps TRBD1 (5 bases). The V end was cut by 4 bases, the J end by 7 bases, with 14 bases between. The CDR3 is 13 residues long. The V gene's germline CDR1 is SGHTA and CDR2 FQGNSA. CDR3 bases: TGTGCCAGCAGCTCCCATCTAGGGGTGGAGCAGTACTTC. Translating gives CASSSHLGVEQYF.

This chain uses TRBV25-1 with TRBJ1-2; D uncertain. The germline gives CDR1 MGHDK, CDR2 SYGVNS. The germline V and J ends were trimmed by 4 bases and 7 bases, with 16 bases remaining between them. This CDR3 contains 14 residues. The CDR3 coding sequence is TGTGCCAGCAGTGCAATGGGAGGGCAGGCTGGCTACACCTTC. Residues: CASSAMGGQAGYTF.

The genes are TRBV6-5 and TRBJ2-2, with a tentative D call TRBD2 (5 bases). From germline, CDR1 is MNHEY and CDR2 SVGAGI. The CDR3 has 12 amino acids. The CDR3: CSYRGNTGELFF. In DNA, the CDR3 is TGTTCCTACCGGGGGAACACCGGGGAGCTGTTTTTT.